This T cell receptor beta chain derives from a study of blood T cell repertoires in COVID-19. The wider study: Spain, Italy and the United States supplied samples that represented acute and convalescent COVID-19. PBMCs, B-cell-depleted T cells, or T cells were the source of the cDNA or gDNA that made up the material.

The data were produced by immunoSEQ multiplex PCR, yet TCRdb's version contains in-frame clones alone and is incomplete. The data contain tens of thousands of clones, about four fifths of them singletons. CDR1 LNHNV and CDR2 YYDKDF come from the germline V gene (reference sequence). The V gene end was trimmed by 1 base and the J gene end by 2 bases; junction bases not matched to a gene: 5. This CDR3 spans 17 amino acids. The specimen sequenced was peripheral blood. The chain joins TRBV15 to TRBJ2-6; 7 bases map to TRBD1. This clonotype originated in a man aged 40-50 years with acute or convalescent COVID-19. CDR3: CATSRGGTGAGANVLTF. CDR3 sequence (DNA): TGTGCCACCAGCAGAGGGGGAACAGGGGCTGGGGCCAACGTCCTGACTTTC.